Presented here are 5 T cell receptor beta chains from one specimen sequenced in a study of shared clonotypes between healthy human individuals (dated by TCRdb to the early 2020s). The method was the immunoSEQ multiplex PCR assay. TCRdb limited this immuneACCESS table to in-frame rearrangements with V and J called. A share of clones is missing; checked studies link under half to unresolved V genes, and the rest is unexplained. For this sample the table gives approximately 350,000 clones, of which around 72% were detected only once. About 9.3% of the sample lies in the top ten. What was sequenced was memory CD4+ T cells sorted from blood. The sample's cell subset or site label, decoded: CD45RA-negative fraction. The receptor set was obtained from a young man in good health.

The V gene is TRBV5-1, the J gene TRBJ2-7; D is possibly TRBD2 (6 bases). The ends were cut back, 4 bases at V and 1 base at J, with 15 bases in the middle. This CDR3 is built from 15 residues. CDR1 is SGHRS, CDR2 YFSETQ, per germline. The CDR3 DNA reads TGCGCCAGCAGCACTACTGGACTAATATCCTACGAGCAGTACTTC. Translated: CASSTTGLISYEQYF.

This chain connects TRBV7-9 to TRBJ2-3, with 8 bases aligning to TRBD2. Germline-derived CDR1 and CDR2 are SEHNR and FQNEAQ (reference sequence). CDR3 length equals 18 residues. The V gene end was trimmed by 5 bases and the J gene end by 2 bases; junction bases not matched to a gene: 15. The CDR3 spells CASSSLAGPRAVTDTQYF. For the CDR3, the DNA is TGTGCCAGCAGCAGCTTAGCGGGACCCCGAGCGGTCACAGATACGCAGTATTTT.

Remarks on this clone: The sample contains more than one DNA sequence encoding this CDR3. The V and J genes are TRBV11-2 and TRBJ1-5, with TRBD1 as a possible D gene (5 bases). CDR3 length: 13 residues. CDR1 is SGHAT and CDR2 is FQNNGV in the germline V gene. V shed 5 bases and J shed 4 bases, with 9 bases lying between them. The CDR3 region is CASSPGGNQPQHF. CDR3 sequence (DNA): TGTGCCAGCAGCCCGGGGGGGAATCAGCCCCAGCATTTT. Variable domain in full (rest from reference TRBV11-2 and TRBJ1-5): EAGVAQSPRYKIIEKRQSVAFWCNPISGHATLYWYQQILGQGPKLLIQFQNNGVVDDSQLPKDRFSAERLKGVDSTLKIQPAKLEDSAVYLCASSPGGNQPQHFGDGTRLSIL.

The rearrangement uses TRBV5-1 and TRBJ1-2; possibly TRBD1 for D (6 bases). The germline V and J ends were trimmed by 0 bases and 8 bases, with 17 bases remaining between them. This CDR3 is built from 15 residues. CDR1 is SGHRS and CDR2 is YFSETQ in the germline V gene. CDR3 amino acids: CASSLGTAAEGGYTF. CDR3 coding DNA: TGCGCCAGCAGCTTGGGGACAGCTGCGGAAGGAGGCTACACCTTC.

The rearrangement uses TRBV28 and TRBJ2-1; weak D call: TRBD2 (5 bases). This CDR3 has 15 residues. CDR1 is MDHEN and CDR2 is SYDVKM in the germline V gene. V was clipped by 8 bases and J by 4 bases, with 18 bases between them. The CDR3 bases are TGTGCCAGCGAAGTTTCGGGATCTCGGTACAATGAGCAGTTCTTC. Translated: CASEVSGSRYNEQFF. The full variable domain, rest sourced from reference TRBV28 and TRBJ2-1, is DVKVTQSSRYLVKRTGEKVFLECVQDMDHENMFWYRQDPGLGLRLIYFSYDVKMKEKGDIPEGYSVSREKKERFSLILESASTNQTSMYLCASEVSGSRYNEQFFGPGTRLTVL.